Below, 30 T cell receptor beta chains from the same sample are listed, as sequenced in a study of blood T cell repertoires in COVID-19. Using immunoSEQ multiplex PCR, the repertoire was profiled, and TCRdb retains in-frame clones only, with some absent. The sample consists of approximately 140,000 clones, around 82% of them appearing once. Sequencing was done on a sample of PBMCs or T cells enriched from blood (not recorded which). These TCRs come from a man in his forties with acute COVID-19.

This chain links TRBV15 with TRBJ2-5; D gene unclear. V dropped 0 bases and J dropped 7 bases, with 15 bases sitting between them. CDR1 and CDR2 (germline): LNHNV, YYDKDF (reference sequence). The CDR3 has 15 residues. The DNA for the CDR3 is TGTGCCACCAGCAGAGATCGGTATGAGACAATGACCCAGTACTTC. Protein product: CATSRDRYETMTQYF.

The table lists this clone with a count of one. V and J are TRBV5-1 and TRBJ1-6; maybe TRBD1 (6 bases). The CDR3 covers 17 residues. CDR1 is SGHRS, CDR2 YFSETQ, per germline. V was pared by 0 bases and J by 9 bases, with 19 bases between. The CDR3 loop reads CASSLGGHREGTSPLHF. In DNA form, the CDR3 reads TGCGCCAGCAGCTTGGGGGGACATAGAGAGGGGACTTCACCCCTCCACTTT.

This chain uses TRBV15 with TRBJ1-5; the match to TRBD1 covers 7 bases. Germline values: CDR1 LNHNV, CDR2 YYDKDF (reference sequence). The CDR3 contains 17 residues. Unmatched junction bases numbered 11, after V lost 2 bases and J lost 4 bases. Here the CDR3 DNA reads TGTGCCACCAGCAGATCCAAGGGGGCAGGGGGAAATCAGCCCCAGCATTTT. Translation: CATSRSKGAGGNQPQHF.

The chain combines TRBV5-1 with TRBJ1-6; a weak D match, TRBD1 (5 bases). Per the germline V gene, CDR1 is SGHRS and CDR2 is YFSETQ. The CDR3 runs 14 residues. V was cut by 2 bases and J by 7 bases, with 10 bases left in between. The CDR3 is CASSLMTENSPLHF. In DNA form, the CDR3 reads TGCGCCAGCAGCTTAATGACAGAGAATTCACCCCTCCACTTT.

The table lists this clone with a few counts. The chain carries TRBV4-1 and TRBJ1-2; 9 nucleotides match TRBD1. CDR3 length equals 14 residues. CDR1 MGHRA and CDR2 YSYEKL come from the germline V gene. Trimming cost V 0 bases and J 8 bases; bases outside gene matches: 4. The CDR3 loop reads CASSQDEQGAGYTF. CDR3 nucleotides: TGCGCCAGCAGCCAAGACGAACAGGGGGCCGGCTACACCTTC.

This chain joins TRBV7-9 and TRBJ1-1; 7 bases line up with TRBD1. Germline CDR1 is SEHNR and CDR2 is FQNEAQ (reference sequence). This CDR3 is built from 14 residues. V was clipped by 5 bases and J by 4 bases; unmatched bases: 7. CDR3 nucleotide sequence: TGTGCCAGCAGCCGGGAGCAGGGGGGCACTGAAGCTTTCTTT. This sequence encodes CASSREQGGTEAFF. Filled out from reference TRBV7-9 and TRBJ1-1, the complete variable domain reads DTGVSQNPRHKITKRGQNVTFRCDPISEHNRLYWYRQTLGQGPEFLTYFQNEAQLEKSRLLSDRFSAERPKGSFSTLEIQRTEQGDSAMYLCASSREQGGTEAFFGQGTRLTVV.

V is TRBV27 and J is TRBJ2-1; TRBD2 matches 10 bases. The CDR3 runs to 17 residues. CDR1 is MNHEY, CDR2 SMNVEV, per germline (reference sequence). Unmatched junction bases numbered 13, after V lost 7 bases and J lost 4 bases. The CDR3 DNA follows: TGTGCCAGCAATTACTTCGGGAGCGGGAGGGTTTACAATGAGCAGTTCTTC. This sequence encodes CASNYFGSGRVYNEQFF.

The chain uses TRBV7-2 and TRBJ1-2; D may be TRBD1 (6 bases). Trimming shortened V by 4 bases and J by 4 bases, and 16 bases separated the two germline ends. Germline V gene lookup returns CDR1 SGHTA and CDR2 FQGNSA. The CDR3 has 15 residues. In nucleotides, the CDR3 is TGTGCCAGCAGCTCTGCCGGGGGGGGGCGCTATGGCTACACCTTC. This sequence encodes CASSSAGGGRYGYTF.

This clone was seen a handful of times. The CDR3 DNA sequence: TGTGCCAGCAGCCGAGGGACAGGGGACGGGAACACTGAAGCTTTCTTT. Residues: CASSRGTGDGNTEAFF. V and J are TRBV28 and TRBJ1-1; TRBD1 matches at 10 bases. CDR3 length: 16 amino acids. The germline V gene encodes CDR1 MDHEN and CDR2 SYDVKM. After removal of 6 bases from V and 1 base from J, the junction contained 8 bases not matched to a gene.

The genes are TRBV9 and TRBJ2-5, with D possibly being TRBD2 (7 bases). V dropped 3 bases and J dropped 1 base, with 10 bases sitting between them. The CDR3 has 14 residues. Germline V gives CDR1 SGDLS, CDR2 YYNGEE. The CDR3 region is CASSGEGGQETQYF. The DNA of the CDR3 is TGTGCCAGCAGCGGGGAGGGGGGCCAAGAGACCCAGTACTTC.

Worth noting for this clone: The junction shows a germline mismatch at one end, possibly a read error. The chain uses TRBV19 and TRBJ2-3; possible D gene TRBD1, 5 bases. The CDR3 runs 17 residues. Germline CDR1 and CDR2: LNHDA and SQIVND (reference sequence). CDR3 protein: CAIPRAAPPRQIRSITF. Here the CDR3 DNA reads TGTGCCATTCCCAGGGCAGCCCCTCCTCGACAGATACGCAGTATTACTTTT. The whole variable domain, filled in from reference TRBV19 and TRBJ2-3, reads DGGITQSPKYLFRKEGQNVTLSCEQNLNHDAMYWYRQDPGQGLRLIYYSQIVNDFQKGDIAEGYSVSREKKESFPLTVTSAQKNPTAFYLCAIPRAAPPRQIRSITFGPGTRLTVL.

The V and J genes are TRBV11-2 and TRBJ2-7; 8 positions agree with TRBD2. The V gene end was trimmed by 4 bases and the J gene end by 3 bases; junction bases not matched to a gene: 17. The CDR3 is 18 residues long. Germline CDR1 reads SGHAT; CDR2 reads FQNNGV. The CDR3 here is CASSSTGTRSPSGYEQYF. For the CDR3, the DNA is TGTGCCAGCAGCTCCACCGGGACTAGATCTCCCTCCGGCTACGAGCAGTACTTC. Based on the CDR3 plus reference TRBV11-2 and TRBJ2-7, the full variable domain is EAGVAQSPRYKIIEKRQSVAFWCNPISGHATLYWYQQILGQGPKLLIQFQNNGVVDDSQLPKDRFSAERLKGVDSTLKIQPAKLEDSAVYLCASSSTGTRSPSGYEQYFGPGTRLTVT.

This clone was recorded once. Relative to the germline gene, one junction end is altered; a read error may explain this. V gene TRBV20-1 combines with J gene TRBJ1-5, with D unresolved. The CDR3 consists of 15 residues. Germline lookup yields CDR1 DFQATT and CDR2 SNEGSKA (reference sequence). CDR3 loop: CSASLAGSSDQPQHF. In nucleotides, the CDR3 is TGCAGTGCTAGTTTGGCAGGCAGTAGCGATCAGCCCCAGCATTTT.

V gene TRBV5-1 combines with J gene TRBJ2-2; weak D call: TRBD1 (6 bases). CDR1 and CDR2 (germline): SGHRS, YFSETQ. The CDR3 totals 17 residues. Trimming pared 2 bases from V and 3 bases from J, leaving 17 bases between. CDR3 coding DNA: TGCGCCAGCAGCTTCCAGGTTCTACAGGGTTACACCGGGGAGCTGTTTTTT. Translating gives CASSFQVLQGYTGELFF.

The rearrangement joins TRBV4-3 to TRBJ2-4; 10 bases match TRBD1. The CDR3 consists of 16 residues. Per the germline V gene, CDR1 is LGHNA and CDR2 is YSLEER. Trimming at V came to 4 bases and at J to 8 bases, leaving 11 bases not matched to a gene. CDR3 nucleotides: TGCGCCAGCAGCCCCGCATTGACAGGGGGCGCGGACATTCAGTACTTC. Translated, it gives CASSPALTGGADIQYF.

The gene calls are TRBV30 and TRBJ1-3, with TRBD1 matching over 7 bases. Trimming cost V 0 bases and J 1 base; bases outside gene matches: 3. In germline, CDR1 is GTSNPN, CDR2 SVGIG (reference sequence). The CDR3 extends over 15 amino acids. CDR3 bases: TGTGCCTGGAGTGTTCAGGGGGTGTCTGGAAACACCATATATTTT. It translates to CAWSVQGVSGNTIYF.

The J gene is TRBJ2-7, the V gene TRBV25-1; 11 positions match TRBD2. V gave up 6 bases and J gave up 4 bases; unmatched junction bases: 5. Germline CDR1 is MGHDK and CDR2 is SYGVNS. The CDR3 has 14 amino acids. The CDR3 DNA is TGTGCCAGCAGACAGACTAGCGGGGAATACGAGCAGTACTTC. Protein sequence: CASRQTSGEYEQYF.

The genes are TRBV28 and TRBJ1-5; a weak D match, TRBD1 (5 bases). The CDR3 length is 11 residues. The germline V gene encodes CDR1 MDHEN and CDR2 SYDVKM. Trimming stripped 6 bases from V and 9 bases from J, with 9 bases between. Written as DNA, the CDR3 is TGTGCCAGCAGCCCCGGGGGGCCCCAGCATTTT. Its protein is CASSPGGPQHF.

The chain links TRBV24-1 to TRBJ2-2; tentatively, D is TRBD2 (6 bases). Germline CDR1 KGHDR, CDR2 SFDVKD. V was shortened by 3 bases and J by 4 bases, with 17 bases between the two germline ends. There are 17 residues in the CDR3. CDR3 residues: CATSDTTGRESTGELFF. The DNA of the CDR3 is TGTGCCACCAGTGATACCACCGGGAGAGAAAGCACCGGGGAGCTGTTTTTT.

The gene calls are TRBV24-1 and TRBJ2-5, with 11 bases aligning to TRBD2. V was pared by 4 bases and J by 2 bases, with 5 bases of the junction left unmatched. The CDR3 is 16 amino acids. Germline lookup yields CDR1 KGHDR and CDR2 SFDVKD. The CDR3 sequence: CATSDMTSGEQETQYF. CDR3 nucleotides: TGTGCCACCAGTGACATGACTAGCGGGGAACAAGAGACCCAGTACTTC.

The CDR3, as DNA: TGCGCCAGCAGCCAAGTAAAAAGCGGGAACTACAATGAGCAGTTCTTC. It codes for CASSQVKSGNYNEQFF. The rearrangement uses TRBV4-3 and TRBJ2-1; 7 bases are a match to TRBD2. Per germline, CDR1 LGHNA and CDR2 YSLEER. Trimming removed 1 base from V and 3 bases from J; junction bases left unmatched: 6. The CDR3 consists of 16 residues.

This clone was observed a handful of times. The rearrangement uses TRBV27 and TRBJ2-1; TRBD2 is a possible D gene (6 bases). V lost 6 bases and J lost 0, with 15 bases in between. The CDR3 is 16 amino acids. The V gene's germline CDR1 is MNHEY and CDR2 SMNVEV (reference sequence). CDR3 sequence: CASSLDGTVSYNEQFF. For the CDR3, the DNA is TGTGCCAGCAGCCTTGATGGGACTGTCTCCTACAATGAGCAGTTCTTC.

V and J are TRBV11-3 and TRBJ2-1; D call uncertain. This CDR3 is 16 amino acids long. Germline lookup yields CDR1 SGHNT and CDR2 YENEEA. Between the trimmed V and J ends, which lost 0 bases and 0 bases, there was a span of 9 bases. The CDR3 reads CASSLDGGNSYNEQFF. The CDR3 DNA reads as TGTGCCAGCAGCTTAGATGGCGGCAACTCCTACAATGAGCAGTTCTTC.

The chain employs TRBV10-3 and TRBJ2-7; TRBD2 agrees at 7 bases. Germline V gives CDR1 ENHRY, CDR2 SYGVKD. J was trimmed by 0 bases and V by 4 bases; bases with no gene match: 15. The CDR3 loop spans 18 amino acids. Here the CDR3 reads CAISGIQTSGTFSYEQYF. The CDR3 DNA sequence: TGTGCCATCAGTGGAATACAGACAAGCGGGACTTTCTCCTACGAGCAGTACTTC.

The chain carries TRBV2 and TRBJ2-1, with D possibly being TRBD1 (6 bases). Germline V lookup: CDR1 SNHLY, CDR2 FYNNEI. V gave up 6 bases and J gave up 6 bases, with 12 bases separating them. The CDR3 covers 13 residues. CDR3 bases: TGTGCCAGCAGCCTGGGGGCAGCCAATGAGCAGTTCTTC. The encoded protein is CASSLGAANEQFF.

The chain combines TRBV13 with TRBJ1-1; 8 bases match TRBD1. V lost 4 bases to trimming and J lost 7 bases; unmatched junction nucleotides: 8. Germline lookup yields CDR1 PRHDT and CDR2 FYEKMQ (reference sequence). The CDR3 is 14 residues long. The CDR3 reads CASSSITGGGEAFF. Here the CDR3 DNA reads TGTGCCAGCAGCTCGATTACAGGGGGGGGTGAAGCTTTCTTT.

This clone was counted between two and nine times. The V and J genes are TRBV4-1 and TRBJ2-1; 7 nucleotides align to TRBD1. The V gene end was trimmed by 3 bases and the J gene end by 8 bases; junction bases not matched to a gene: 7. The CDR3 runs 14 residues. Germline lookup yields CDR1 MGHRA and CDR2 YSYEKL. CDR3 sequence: CASSHSTGADEQFF. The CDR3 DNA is TGCGCCAGCAGCCATTCTACAGGGGCGGATGAGCAGTTCTTC.

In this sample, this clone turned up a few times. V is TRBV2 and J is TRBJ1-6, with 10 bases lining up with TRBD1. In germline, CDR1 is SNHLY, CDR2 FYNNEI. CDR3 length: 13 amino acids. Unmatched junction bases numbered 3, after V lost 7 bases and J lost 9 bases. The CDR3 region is CASTGQGVSPLHF. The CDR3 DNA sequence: TGTGCCAGCACAGGACAGGGGGTTTCACCCCTCCACTTT.

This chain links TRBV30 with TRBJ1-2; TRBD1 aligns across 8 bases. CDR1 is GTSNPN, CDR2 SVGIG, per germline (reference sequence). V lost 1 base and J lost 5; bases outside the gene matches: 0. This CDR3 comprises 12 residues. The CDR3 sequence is CAWSGTGYGYTF. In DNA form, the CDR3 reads TGTGCCTGGAGTGGGACAGGGTATGGCTACACCTTC.

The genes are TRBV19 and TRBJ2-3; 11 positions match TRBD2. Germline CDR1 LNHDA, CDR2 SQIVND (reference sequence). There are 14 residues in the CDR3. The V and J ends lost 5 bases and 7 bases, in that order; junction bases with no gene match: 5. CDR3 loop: CASSLAGGTNTQYF. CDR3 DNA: TGTGCCAGTAGTCTAGCGGGAGGCACTAATACGCAGTATTTT. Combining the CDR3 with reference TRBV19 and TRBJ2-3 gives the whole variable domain DGGITQSPKYLFRKEGQNVTLSCEQNLNHDAMYWYRQDPGQGLRLIYYSQIVNDFQKGDIAEGYSVSREKKESFPLTVTSAQKNPTAFYLCASSLAGGTNTQYFGPGTRLTVL.